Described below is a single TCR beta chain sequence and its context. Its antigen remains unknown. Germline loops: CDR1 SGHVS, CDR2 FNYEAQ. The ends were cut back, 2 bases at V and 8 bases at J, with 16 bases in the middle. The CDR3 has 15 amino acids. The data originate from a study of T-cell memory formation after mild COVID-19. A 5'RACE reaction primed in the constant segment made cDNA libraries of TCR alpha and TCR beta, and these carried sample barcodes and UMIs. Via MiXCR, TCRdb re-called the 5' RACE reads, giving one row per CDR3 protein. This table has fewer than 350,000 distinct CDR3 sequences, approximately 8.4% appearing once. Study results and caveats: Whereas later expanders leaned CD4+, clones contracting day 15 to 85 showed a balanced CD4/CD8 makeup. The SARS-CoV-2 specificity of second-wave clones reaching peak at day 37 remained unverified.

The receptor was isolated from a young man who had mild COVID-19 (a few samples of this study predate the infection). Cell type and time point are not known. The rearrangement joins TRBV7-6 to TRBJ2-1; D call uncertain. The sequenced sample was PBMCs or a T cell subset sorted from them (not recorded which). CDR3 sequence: CASSLRSDQFDEQFF. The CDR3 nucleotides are TGTGCCAGCAGCTTAAGGTCCGACCAGTTCGATGAGCAGTTCTTC.